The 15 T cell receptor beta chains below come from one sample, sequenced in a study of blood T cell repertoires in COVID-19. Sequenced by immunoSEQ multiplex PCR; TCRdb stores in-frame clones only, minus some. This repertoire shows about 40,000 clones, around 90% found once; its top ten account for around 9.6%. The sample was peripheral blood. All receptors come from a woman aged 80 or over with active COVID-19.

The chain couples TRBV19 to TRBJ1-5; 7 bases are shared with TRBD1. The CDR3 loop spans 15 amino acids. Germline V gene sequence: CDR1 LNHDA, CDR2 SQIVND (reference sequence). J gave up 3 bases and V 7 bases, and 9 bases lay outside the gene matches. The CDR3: CASTEGQQPNQPQHF. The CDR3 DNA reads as TGTGCCAGTACCGAGGGACAGCAGCCCAATCAGCCCCAGCATTTT.

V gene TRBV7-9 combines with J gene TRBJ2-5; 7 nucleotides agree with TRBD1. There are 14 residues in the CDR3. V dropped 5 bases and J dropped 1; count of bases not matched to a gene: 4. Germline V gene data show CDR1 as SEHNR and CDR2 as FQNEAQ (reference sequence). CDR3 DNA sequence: TGTGCCAGCAGCACCCGGGACAGCCAAGAGACCCAGTACTTC. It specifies CASSTRDSQETQYF.

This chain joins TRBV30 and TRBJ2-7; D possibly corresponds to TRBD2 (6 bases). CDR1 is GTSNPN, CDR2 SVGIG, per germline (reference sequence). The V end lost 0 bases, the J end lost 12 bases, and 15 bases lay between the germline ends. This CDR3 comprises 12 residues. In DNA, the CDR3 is TGTGCCTGGAGTGTCGGACTAACCGGAGGGTACTTC. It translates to CAWSVGLTGGYF.

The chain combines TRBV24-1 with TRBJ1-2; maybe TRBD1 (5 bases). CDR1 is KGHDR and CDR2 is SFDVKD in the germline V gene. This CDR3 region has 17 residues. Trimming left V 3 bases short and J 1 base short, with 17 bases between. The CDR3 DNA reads TGTGCCACCAGTGATCCTACGCTGGGCGACAGTAACTATGGCTACACCTTC. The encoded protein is CATSDPTLGDSNYGYTF.

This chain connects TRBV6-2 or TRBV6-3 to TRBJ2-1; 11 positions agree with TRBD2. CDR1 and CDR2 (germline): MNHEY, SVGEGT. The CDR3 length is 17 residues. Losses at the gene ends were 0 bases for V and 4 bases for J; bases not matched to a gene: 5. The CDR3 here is CASSYSRLAGNYNEQFF. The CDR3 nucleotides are TGTGCCAGCAGTTACTCAAGACTAGCGGGGAATTACAATGAGCAGTTCTTC.

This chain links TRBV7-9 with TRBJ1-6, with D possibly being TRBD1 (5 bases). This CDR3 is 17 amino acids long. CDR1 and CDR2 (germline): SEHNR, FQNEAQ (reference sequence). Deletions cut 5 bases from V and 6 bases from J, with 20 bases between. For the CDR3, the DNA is TGTGCCAGCAGCCAATCCCTCGGGGGGTTTCGTAATTCACCCCTCCACTTT. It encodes CASSQSLGGFRNSPLHF.

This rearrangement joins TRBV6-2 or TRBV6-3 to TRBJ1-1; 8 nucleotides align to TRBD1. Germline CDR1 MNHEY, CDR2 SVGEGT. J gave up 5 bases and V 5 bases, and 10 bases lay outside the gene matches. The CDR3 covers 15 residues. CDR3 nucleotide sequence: TGTGCCAGCAGTCTGCAGGGGGCCGTGTGGACTGAAGCTTTCTTT. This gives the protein CASSLQGAVWTEAFF.

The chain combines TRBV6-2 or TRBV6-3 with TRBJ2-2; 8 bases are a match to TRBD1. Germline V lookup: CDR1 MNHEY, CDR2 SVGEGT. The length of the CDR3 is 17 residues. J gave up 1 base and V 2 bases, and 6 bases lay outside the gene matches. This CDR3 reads CASSYPLDRVNTGELFF. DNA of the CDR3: TGTGCCAGCAGTTACCCGTTGGACAGGGTGAACACCGGGGAGCTGTTTTTT.

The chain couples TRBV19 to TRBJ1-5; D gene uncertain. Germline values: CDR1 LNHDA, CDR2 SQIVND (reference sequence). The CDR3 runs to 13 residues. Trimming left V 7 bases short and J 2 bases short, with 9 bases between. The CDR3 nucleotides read TGTGCCAGTACGGGAGGCCGCAATCAGCCCCAGCATTTT. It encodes CASTGGRNQPQHF.

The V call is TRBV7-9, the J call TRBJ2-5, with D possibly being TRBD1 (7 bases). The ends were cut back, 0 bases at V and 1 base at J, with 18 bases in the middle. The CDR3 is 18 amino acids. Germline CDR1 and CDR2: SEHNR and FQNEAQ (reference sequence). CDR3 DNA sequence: TGTGCCAGCAGCTTAGCGAACGGAGGGGGCAGTTTCCAAGAGACCCAGTACTTC. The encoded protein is CASSLANGGGSFQETQYF.

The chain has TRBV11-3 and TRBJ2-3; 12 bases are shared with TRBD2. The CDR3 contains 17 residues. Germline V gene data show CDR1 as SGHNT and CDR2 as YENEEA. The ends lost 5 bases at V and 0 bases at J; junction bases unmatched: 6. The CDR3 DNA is TGTGCCAGCAGCCCCCGACTAGCGGGGGATAGCACAGATACGCAGTATTTT. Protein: CASSPRLAGDSTDTQYF.

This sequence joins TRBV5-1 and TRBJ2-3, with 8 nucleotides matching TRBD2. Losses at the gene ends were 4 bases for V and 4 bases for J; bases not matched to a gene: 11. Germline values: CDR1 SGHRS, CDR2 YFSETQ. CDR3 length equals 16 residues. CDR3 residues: CASSPPRAGGPDTQYF. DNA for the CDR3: TGCGCCAGCAGCCCCCCCCGGGCGGGGGGCCCAGATACGCAGTATTTT.

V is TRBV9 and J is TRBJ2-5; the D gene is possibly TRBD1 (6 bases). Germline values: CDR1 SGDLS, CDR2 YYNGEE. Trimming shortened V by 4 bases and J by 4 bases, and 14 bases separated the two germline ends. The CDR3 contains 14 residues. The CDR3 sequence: CASSPHRAGETQYF. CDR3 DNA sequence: TGTGCCAGCAGCCCCCACAGGGCGGGAGAGACCCAGTACTTC.

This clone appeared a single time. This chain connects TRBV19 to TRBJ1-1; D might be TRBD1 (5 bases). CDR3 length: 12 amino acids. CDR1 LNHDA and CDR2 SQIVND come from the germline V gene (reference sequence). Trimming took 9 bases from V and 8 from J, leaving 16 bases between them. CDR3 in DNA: TGTGCCAGCGCAACGGGACTCTCGGAAGCTTTCTTT. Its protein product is CASATGLSEAFF.

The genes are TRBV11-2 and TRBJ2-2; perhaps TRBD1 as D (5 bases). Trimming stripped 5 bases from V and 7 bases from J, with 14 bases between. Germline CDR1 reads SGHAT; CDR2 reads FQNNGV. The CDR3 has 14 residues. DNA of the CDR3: TGTGCCAGCAGCCCGACAGTTCGAAACGGGGAGCTGTTTTTT. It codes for CASSPTVRNGELFF.